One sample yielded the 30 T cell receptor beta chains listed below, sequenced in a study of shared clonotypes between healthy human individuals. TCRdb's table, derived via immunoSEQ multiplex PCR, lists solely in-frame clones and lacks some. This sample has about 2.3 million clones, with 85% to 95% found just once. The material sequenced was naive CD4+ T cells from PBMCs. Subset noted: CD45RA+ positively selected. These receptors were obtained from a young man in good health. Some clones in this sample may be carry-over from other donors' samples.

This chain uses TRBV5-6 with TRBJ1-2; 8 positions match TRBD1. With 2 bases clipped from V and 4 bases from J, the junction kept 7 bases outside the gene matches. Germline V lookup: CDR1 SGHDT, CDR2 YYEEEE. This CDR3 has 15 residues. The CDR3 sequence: CASSFPGQGPYGYTF. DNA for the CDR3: TGTGCCAGCAGCTTCCCTGGACAGGGCCCCTATGGCTACACCTTC.

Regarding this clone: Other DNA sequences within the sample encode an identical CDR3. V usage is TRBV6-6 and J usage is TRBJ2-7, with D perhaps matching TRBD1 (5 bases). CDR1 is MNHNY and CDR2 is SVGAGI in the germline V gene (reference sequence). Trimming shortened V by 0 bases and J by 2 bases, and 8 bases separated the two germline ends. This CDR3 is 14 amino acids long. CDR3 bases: TGTGCCAGCAGTTACTCTGCCAGGGCCTACGAGCAGTACTTC. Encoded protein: CASSYSARAYEQYF.

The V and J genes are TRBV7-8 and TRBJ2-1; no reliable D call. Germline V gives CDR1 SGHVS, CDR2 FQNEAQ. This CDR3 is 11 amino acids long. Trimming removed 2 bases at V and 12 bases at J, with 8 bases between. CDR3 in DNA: TGTGCCAGCAGCTTAACGACATTGCAGTTCTTC. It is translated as CASSLTTLQFF.

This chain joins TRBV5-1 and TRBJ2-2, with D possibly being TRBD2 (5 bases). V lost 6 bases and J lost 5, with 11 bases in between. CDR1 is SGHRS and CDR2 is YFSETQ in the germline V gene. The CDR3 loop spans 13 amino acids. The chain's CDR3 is CASKPSGTGELFF. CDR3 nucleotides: TGCGCCAGCAAGCCCTCGGGGACCGGGGAGCTGTTTTTT.

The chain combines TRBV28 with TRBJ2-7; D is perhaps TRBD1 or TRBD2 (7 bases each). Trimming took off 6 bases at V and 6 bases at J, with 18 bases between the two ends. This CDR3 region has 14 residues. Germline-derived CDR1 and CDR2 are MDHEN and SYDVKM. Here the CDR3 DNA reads TGTGCCAGCAGACCTCCCCAGGGGGGGAGCGAGCAGTACTTC. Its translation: CASRPPQGGSEQYF.

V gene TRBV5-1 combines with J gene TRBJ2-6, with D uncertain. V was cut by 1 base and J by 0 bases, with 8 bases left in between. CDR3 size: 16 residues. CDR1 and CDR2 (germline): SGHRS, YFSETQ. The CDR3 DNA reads TGCGCCAGCAGCTTGACTCAGTTCTCTGGGGCCAACGTCCTGACTTTC. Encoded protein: CASSLTQFSGANVLTF.

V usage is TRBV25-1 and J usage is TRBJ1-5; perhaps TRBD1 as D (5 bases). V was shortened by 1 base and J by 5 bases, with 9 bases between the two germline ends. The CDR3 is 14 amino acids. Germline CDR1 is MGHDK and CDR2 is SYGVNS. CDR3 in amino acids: CASSEFGAYQPQHF. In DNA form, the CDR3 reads TGTGCCAGCAGTGAATTTGGGGCTTATCAGCCCCAGCATTTT.

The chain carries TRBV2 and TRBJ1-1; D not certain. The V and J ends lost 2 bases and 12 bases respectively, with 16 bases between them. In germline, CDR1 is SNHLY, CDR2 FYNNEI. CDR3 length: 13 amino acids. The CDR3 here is CASSEYPVKSPFF. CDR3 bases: TGTGCCAGCAGTGAATACCCTGTGAAATCCCCTTTCTTT. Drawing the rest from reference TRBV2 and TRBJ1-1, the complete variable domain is EPEVTQTPSHQVTQMGQEVILRCVPISNHLYFYWYRQILGQKVEFLVSFYNNEISEKSEIFDDQFSVERPDGSNFTLKIRSTKLEDSAMYFCASSEYPVKSPFFGQGTRLTVV.

The chain's CDR3 is CASSQNFRDQAEAFF. In DNA form, the CDR3 reads TGCGCCAGCAGCCAAAATTTCAGGGATCAGGCTGAAGCTTTCTTT. This chain uses TRBV4-3 with TRBJ1-1; D is possibly TRBD1 (5 bases). The CDR3 is made up of 15 amino acids. Trimming pared 2 bases from V and 6 bases from J, leaving 16 bases between. Germline loops: CDR1 LGHNA, CDR2 YSLEER.

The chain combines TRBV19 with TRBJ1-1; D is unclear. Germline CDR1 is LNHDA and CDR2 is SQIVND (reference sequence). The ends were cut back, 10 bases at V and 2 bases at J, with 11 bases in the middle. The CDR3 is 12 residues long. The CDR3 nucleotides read TGTGCCATCCAAACCCGTAACACTGAAGCTTTCTTT. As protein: CAIQTRNTEAFF.

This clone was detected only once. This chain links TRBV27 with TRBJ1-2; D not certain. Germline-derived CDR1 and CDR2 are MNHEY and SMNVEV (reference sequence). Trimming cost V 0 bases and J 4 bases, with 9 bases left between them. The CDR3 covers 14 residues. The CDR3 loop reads CASSLSAGTYGYTF. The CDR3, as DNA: TGTGCCAGCAGTTTATCGGCGGGAACCTATGGCTACACCTTC.

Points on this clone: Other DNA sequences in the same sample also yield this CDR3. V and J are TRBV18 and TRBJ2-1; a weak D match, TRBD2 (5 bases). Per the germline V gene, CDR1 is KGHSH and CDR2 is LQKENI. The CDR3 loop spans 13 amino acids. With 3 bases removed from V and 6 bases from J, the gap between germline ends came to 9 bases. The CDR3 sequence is CASSPGLSNEQFF. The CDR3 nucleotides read TGTGCCAGCTCACCCGGACTCAGCAATGAGCAGTTCTTC.

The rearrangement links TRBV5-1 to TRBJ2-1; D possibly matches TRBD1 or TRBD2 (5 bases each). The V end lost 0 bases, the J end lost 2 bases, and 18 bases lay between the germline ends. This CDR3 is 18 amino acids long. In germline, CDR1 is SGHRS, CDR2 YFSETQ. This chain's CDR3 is CASSLARLGGRPYNEQFF. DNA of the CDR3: TGCGCCAGCAGCTTGGCCCGACTTGGGGGACGTCCCTACAATGAGCAGTTCTTC.

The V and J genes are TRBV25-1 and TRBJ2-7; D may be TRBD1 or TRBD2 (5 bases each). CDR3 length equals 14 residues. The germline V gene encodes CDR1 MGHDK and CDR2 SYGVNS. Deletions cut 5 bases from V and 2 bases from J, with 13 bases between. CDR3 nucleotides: TGTGCCAGCAGTTGGGACGGATTCGCCTACGAGCAGTACTTC. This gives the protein CASSWDGFAYEQYF.

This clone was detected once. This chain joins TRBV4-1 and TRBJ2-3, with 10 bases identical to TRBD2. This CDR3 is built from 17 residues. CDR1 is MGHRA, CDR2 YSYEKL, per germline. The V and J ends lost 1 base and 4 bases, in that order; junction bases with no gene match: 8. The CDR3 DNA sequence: TGCGCCAGCAGCCAAGTCCACGGCAGCGGGAGGGCAGATACGCAGTATTTT. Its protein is CASSQVHGSGRADTQYF.

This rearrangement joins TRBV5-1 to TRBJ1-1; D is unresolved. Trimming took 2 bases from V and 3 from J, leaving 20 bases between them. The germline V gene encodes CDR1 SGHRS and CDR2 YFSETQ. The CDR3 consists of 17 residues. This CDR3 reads CASSFLGLRGSDTEAFF. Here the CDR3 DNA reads TGCGCCAGCAGCTTTTTGGGCCTGCGCGGCAGCGACACTGAAGCTTTCTTT.

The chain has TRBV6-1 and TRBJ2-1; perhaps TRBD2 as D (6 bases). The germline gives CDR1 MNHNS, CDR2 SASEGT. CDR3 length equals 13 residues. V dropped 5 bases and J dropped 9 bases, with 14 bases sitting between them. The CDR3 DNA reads TGTGCCAGCAGTCTACGGTCGGGGGTTGAGCAGTTCTTC. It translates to CASSLRSGVEQFF.

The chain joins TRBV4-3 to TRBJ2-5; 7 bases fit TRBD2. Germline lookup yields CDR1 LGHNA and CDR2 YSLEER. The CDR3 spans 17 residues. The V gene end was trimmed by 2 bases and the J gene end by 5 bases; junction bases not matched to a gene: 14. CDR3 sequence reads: CASSQLRTGGVGETQYF. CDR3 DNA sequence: TGCGCCAGCAGCCAACTTCGAACGGGAGGCGTAGGTGAGACCCAGTACTTC.

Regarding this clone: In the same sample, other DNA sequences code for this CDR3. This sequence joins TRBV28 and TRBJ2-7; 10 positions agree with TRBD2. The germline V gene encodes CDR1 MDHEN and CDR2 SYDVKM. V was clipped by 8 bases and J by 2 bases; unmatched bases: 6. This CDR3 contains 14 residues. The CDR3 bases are TGTGCCAGCCGGGGGCTAGCGGGAGCCTACGAGCAGTACTTC. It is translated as CASRGLAGAYEQYF.

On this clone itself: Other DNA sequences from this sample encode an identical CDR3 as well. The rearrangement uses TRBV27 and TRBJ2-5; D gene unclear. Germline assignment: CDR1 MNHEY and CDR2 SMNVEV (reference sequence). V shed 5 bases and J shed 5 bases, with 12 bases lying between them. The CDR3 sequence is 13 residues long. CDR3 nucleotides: TGTGCCAGCAGTCCAAGGTCGCAGGAGACCCAGTACTTC. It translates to CASSPRSQETQYF.

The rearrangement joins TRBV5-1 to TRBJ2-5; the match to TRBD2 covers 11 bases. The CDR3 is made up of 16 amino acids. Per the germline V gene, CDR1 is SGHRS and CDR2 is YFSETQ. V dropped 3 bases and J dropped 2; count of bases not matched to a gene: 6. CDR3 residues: CASSSGGLAEQETQYF. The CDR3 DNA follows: TGCGCCAGCAGCTCTGGGGGACTAGCGGAACAAGAGACCCAGTACTTC.

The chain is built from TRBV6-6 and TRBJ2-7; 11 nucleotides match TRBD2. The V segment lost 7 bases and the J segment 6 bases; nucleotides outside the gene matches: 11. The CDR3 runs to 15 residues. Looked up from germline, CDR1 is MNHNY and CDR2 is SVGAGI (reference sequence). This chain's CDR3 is CASTDPTSGRGEQYF. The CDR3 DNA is TGTGCCAGCACCGACCCAACTAGCGGGAGAGGCGAGCAGTACTTC.

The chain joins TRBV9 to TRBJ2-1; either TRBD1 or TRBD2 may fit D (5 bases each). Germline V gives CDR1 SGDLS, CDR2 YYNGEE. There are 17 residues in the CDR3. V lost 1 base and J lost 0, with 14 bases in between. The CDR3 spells CASSVQGGLSSYNEQFF. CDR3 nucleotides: TGTGCCAGCAGCGTACAGGGCGGGTTGAGCTCCTACAATGAGCAGTTCTTC.

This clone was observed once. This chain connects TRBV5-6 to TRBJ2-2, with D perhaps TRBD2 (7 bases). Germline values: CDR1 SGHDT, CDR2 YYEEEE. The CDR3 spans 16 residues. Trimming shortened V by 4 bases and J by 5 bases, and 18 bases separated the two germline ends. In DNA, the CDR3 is TGTGCCAGCAGCCCCCTGGCGGGGGCGCGTACCGGGGAGCTGTTTTTT. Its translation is CASSPLAGARTGELFF.

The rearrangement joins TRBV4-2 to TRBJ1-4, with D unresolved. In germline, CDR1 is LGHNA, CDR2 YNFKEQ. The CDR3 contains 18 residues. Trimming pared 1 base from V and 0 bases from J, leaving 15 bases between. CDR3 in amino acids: CASSQGASPFATNEKLFF. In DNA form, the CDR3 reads TGTGCCAGCAGCCAAGGGGCCAGCCCTTTCGCAACTAATGAAAAACTGTTTTTT.

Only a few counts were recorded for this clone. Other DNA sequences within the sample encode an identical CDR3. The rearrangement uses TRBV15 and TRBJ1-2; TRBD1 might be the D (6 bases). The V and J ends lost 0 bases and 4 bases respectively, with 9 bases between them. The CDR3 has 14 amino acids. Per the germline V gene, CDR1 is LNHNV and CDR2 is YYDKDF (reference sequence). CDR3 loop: CATSRDRGGYGYTF. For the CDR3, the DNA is TGTGCCACCAGCAGAGATAGGGGGGGCTATGGCTACACCTTC.

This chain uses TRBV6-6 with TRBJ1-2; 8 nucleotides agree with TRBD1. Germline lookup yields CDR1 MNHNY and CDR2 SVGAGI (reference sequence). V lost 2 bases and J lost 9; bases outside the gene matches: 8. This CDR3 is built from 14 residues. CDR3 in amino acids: CASSYGTGGGSYTF. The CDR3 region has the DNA TGTGCCAGCAGTTACGGGACAGGCGGCGGTAGCTACACCTTC.

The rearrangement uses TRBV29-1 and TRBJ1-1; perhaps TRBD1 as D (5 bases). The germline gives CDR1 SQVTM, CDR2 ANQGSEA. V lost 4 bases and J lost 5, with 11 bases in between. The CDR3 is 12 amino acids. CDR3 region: CSVGTPTTEAFF. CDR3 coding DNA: TGCAGCGTTGGGACACCCACGACTGAAGCTTTCTTT.

In nucleotides, the CDR3 is TGTGCCAGCTCACCACCGAGTTCAATCGACATTCAAGAGACCCAGTACTTC. As protein: CASSPPSSIDIQETQYF. The chain joins TRBV18 to TRBJ2-5; D remains ambiguous. This CDR3 is 17 amino acids long. The germline V gene has CDR1 KGHSH and CDR2 LQKENI. Trimming left V 0 bases short and J 2 bases short, with 16 bases between.

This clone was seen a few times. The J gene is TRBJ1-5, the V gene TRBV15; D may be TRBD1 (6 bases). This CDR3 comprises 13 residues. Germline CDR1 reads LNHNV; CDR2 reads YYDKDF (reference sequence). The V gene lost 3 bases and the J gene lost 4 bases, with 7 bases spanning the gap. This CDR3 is CATSSRGNQPQHF. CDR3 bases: TGTGCCACCAGCAGCAGGGGTAATCAGCCCCAGCATTTT.